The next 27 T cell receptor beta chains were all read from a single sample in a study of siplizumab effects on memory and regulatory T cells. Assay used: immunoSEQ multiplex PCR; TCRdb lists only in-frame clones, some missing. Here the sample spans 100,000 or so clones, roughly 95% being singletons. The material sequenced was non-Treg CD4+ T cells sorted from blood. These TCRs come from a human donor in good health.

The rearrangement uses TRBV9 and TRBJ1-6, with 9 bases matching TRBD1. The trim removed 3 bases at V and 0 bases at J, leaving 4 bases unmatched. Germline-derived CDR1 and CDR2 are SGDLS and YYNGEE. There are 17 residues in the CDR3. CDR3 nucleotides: TGTGCCAGCAGCGCCGGGACAGGGAGCTCCTATAATTCACCCCTCCACTTT. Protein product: CASSAGTGSSYNSPLHF.

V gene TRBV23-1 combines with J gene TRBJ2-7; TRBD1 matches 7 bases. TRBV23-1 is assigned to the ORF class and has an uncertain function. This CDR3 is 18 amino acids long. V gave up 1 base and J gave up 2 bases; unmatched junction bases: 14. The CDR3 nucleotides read TGCGCCAGCAGTCAATACTCGTCCCAGGGGGTTTGGACCTACGAGCAGTACTTC. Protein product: CASSQYSSQGVWTYEQYF.

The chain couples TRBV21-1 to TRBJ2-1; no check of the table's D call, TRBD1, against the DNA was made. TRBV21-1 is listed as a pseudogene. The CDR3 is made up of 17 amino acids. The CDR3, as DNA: TGTGCCAGCAGCGAACACACAACAGGGACGACCTACAATGAGCAGTTCTTC. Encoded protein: CASSEHTTGTTYNEQFF.

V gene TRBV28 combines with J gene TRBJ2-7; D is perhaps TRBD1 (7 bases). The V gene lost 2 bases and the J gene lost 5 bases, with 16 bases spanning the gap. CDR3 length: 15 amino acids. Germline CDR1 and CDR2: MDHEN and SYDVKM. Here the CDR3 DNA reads TGTGCCAGCAGTTTAGTTCAGGGGGGAAAGGACGAGCAGTACTTC. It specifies CASSLVQGGKDEQYF.

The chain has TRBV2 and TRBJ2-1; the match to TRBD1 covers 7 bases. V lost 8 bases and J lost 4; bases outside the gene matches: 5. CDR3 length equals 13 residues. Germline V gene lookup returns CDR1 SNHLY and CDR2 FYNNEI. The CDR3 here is CASQGDLYNEQFF. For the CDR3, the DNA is TGTGCCAGCCAGGGGGACCTTTACAATGAGCAGTTCTTC.

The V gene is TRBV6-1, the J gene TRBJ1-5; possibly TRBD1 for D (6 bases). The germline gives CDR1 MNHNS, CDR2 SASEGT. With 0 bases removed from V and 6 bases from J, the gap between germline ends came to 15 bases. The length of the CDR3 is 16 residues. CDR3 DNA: TGTGCCAGCAGTGAAGCTCCACGGAGGGGGGTTCAGCCCCAGCATTTT. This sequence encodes CASSEAPRRGVQPQHF.

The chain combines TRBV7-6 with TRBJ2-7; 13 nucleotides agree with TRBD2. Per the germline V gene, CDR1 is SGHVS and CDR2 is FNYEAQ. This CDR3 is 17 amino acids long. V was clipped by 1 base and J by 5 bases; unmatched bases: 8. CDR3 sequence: CASSLVSTSGGAHEQYF. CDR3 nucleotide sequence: TGTGCCAGCAGCTTAGTGTCAACTAGCGGGGGGGCGCACGAGCAGTACTTC.

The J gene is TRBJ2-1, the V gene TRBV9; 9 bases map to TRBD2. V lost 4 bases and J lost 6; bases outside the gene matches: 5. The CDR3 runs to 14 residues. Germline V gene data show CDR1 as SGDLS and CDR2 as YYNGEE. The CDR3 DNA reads TGTGCCAGCAGCCCGACGCGGGGGGGCAATGAGCAGTTCTTC. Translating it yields CASSPTRGGNEQFF.

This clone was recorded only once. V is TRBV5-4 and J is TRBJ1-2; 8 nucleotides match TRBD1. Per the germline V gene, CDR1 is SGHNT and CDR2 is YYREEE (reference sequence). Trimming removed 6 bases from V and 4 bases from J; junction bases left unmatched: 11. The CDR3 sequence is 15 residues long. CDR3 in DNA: TGTGCCAGCACCCAGGGACAGGAGATACTCTATGGCTACACCTTC. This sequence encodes CASTQGQEILYGYTF.

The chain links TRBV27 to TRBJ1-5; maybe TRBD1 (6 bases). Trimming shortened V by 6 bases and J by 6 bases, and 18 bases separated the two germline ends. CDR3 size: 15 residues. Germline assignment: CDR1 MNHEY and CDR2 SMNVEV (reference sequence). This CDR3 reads CASSQGQATSQPQHF. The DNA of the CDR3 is TGTGCCAGCAGCCAGGGGCAGGCCACTTCTCAGCCCCAGCATTTT.

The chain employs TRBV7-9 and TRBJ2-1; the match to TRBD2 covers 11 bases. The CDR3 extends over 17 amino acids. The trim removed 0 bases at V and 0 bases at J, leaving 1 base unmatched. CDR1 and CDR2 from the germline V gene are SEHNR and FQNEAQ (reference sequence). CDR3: CASSLASGGASYNEQFF. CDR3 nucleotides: TGTGCCAGCAGCTTAGCTAGCGGGGGGGCCTCCTACAATGAGCAGTTCTTC. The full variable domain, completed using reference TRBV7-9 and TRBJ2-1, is DTGVSQNPRHKITKRGQNVTFRCDPISEHNRLYWYRQTLGQGPEFLTYFQNEAQLEKSRLLSDRFSAERPKGSFSTLEIQRTEQGDSAMYLCASSLASGGASYNEQFFGPGTRLTVL.

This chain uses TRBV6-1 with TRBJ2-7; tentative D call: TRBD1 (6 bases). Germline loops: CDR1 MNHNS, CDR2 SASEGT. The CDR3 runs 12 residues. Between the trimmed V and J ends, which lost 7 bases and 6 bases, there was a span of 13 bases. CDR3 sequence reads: CASTRTASEQYF. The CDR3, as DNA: TGTGCCAGCACCCGGACAGCGTCCGAGCAGTACTTC.

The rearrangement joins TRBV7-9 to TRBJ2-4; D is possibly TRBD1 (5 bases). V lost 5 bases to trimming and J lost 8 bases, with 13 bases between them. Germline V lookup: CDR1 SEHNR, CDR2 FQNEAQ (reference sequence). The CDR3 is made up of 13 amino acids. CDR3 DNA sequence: TGTGCCAGCAGCCCCGGACAAGGGGACATTCAGTACTTC. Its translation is CASSPGQGDIQYF.

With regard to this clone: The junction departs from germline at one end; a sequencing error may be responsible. This CDR3 is CASSPQGGNDGYTF. CDR3 DNA: TGTGCCAGCAGTCCACAGGGGGGTAACGATGGCTACACCTTC. The rearrangement links TRBV6-5 to TRBJ1-2; 8 bases match TRBD1. Per germline, CDR1 MNHEY and CDR2 SVGAGI. There are 14 residues in the CDR3.

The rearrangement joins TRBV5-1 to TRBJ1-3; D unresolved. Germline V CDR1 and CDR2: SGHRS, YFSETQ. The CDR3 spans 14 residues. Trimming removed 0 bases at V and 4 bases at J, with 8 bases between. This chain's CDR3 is CASSLEQTGNTIYF. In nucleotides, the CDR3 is TGCGCCAGCAGCTTGGAACAGACCGGAAACACCATATATTTT.

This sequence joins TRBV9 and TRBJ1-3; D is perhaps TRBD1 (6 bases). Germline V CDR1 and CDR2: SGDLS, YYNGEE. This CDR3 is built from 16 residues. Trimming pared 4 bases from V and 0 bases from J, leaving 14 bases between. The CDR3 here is CASSKTTGSSGNTIYF. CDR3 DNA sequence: TGTGCCAGCAGCAAGACGACAGGAAGCTCTGGAAACACCATATATTTT. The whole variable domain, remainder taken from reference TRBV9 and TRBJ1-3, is DSGVTQTPKHLITATGQRVTLRCSPRSGDLSVYWYQQSLDQGLQFLIQYYNGEERAKGNILERFSAQQFPDLHSELNLSSLELGDSALYFCASSKTTGSSGNTIYFGEGSWLTVV.

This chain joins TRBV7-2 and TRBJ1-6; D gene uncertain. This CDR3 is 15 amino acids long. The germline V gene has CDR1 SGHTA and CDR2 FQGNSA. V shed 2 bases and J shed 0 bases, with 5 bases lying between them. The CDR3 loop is CASSLFNSYNSPLHF. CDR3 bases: TGTGCCAGCAGCTTATTTAACTCCTATAATTCACCCCTCCACTTT.

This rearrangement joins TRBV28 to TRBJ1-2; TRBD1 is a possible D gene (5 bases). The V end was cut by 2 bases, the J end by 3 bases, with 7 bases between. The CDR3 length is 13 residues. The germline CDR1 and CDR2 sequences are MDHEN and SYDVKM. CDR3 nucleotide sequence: TGTGCCAGCAGTTTAGTAGGGGACTATGGCTACACCTTC. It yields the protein CASSLVGDYGYTF.

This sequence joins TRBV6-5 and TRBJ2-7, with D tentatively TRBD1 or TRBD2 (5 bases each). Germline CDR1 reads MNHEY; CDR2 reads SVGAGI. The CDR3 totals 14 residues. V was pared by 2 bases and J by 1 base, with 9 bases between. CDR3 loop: CASSYRDGSYEQYF. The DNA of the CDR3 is TGTGCCAGCAGTTACAGGGACGGATCCTACGAGCAGTACTTC.

CDR3 region: CASSLFGSGNQPQHF. DNA for the CDR3: TGTGCCAGCAGCTTGTTTGGAAGCGGCAATCAGCCCCAGCATTTT. The chain carries TRBV5-6 and TRBJ1-5; no reliable D call. The length of the CDR3 is 15 residues. Germline lookup yields CDR1 SGHDT and CDR2 YYEEEE. Trimming cost V 1 base and J 2 bases, with 10 bases left between them.

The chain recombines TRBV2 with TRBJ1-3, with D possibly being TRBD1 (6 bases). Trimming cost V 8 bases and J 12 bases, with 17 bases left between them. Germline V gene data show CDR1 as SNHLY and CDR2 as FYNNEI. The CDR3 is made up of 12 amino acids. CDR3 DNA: TGTGCCAGCGGCGGGGGGGCAGCCGTCATATATTTT. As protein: CASGGGAAVIYF.

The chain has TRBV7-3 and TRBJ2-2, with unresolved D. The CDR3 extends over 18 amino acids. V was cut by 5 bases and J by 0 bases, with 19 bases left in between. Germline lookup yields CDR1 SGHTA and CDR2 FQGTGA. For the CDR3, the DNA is TGTGCCAGCAGCATCATGGGCAGCGCGGCGGCGAACACCGGGGAGCTGTTTTTT. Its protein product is CASSIMGSAAANTGELFF.

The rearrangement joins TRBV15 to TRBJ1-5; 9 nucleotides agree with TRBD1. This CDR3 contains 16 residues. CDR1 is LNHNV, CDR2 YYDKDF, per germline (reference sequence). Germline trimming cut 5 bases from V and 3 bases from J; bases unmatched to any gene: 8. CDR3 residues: CATSGTGTGINQPQHF. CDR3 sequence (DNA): TGTGCCACCAGCGGCACCGGGACAGGGATCAATCAGCCCCAGCATTTT.

CDR3 residues: CATSRDYSGVTYNEQFF. As DNA, the CDR3 is TGTGCCACCAGCAGGGATTATAGCGGGGTGACCTACAATGAGCAGTTCTTC. V gene TRBV15 combines with J gene TRBJ2-1; the match to TRBD2 covers 8 bases. This CDR3 has 17 amino acids. J gave up 2 bases and V 3 bases, and 9 bases lay outside the gene matches. Germline V lookup: CDR1 LNHNV, CDR2 YYDKDF (reference sequence).

The CDR3 spells CASSSQGGALNTEAFF. The DNA of the CDR3 is TGCGCCAGCAGCTCCCAGGGGGGCGCATTGAACACTGAAGCTTTCTTT. The chain joins TRBV5-1 to TRBJ1-1, with 7 bases lining up with TRBD1. The CDR3 loop spans 16 amino acids. The V segment lost 3 bases and the J segment 0 bases; nucleotides outside the gene matches: 8. Germline CDR1 is SGHRS and CDR2 is YFSETQ.

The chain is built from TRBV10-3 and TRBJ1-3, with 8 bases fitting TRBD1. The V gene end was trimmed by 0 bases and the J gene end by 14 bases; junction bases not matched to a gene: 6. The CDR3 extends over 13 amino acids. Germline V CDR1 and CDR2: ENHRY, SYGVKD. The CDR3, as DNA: TGTGCCATCAGTGAGTCTATAGGACAGGGTCTATATTTT. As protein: CAISESIGQGLYF.

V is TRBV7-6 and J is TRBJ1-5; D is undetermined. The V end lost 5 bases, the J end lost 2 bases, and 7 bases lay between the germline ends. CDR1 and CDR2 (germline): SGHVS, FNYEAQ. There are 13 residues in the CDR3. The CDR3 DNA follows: TGTGCCAGCAGCCGCGCGGGCAATCAGCCCCAGCATTTT. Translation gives CASSRAGNQPQHF.